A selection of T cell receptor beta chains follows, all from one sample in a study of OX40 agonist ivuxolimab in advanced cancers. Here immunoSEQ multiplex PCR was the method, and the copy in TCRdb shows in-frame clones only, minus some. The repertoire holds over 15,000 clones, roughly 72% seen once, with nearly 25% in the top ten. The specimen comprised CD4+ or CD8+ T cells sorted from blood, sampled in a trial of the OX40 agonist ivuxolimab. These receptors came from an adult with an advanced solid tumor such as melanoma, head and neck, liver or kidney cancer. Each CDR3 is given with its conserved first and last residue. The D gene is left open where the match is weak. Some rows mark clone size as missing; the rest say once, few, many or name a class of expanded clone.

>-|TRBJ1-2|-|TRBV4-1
TGCGCCAGCAGCCAGGGTGACACGTCTTTGTACGGCTACACCTTC
CASSQGDTSLYGYTF
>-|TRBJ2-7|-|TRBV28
TGTGCCAGCAGTTTAGCCTACGAGCAGTACTTC
CASSLAYEQYF
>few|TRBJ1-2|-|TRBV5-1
TGCGCCAGCAGCTTGCCAGCGTCCACCGGGGGCTACACCTTC
CASSLPASTGGYTF
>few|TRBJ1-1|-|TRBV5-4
TGTGCCAGCAGCTCGATCCTCAATTCGAACACTGAAGCTTTCTTT
CASSSILNSNTEAFF
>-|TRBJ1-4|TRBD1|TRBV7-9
TGTGCCAGCAGCCAGGGACAGACAACTAATGAAAAACTGTTTTTT
CASSQGQTTNEKLFF
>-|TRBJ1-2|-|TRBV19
TGTGCCAGTAGTATAATATCAGGGAACTATGGCTACACCTTC
CASSIISGNYGYTF
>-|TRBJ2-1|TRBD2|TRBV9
TGTGCCAGCAGCGCAAGCGGGGGAACCTACAATGAGCAGTTCTTC
CASSASGGTYNEQFF
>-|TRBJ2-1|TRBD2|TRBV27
TGTGCCAGCAGTTTAGGGGGACTAGCGGGACGTTCCTACAATGAGCAGTTCTTC
CASSLGGLAGRSYNEQFF
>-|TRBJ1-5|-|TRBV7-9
TGTGCCAGCAGCCCGGCCGGGTTGGGCAATCAGCCCCAGCATTTT
CASSPAGLGNQPQHF
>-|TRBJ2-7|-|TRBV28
TGTGCCAGCAGTTTTGAGAGGTTCGAGCAGTACTTC
CASSFERFEQYF
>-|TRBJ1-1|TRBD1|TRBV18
TGTGCCAGCTCATCGACAGGGGGCTACACTGAAGCTTTCTTT
CASSSTGGYTEAFF
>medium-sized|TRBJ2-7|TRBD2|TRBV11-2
TGTGCCAGCAGCTTAGAGACTAGCGGCTCCCCCTACGAGCAGTACTTC
CASSLETSGSPYEQYF
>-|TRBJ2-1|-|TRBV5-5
TGTGCCAGCAGCTTGGATGTGGGGGGGCGCAATGAGCAGTTCTTC
CASSLDVGGRNEQFF
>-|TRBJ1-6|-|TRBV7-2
TGTGCCAGCAGCTTGTCACTCGCGACCTATAATTCACCCCTCCACTTT
CASSLSLATYNSPLHF
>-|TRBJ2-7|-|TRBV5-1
TGCGCCAGCAGCTTGGTAGACGGGGCCCCAGTAGGTATAGGCTACGAGCAGTACTTC
CASSLVDGAPVGIGYEQYF
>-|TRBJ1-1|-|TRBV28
TGTGCCAGCAGCCAAACGGGGGGGACTGAAGCTTTCTTT
CASSQTGGTEAFF
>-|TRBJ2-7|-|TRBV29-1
TGCAGCGTTGGCAGCGGGTACCACTACGAGCAGTACTTC
CSVGSGYHYEQYF
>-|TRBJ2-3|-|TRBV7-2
TGTGCCAGCAGCTTAGAGCTAGTGGGGGATACGCAGTATTTT
CASSLELVGDTQYF
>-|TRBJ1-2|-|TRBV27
TGTGCCAGCAGTTTAGTCGGGGGGCGCGTTTATGGCTACACCTTC
CASSLVGGRVYGYTF
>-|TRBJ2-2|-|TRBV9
TGTGCCAGCAGCGTACTGGTCGGGGGCACCGGGGAGCTGTTTTTT
CASSVLVGGTGELFF
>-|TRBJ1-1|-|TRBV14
TGTGCCAGCAGCCAAGATCCTGCGATTGTCGAAGCTTTCTTT
CASSQDPAIVEAFF